The present TCR beta chain was sequenced within a study of blood T cells in healthy people across ages. Total RNA, at least 5 micrograms per sample, came from PBMCs. Per the germline V gene, CDR1 is SQVTM and CDR2 is ANQGSEA. The CDR3 extends over 13 amino acids. The V end was cut by 6 bases, the J end by 1 base, with 9 bases between. Then a second PCR, running about 6 to 12 cycles, was carried out with a sample-barcoded 5' primer and a J-beta primer mix. Unique molecular identifiers of 12 random nucleotides labeled each cDNA. Each sample provided no less than 2.5 million CDR3-containing paired-end reads. TCRdb processed the 5' RACE reads anew with MiXCR; each CDR3 protein has one entry. The sample records 1.5 million to 1.8 million distinct CDR3 sequences, 35% to 45% being singletons. This clonotype was detected only a few times.

This receptor was obtained from a woman aged 18-29 years in good health. V is TRBV29-1 and J is TRBJ2-2; D gene ambiguous. The material sequenced was blood. The CDR3 DNA sequence: TGCAGCGTCCGACTCGAGAACACCGGGGAGCTGTTTTTT. The encoded protein is CSVRLENTGELFF.